The 21 T cell receptor beta chains listed next were all sequenced from one sample in a study of vaccination effects on CD4 cells after COVID-19. Antigen-specific CD4+ T cells were first expanded with viral peptide pools by the ViraFEST assay and only then sequenced. Following 10 days of culture, CD4+ T cells were isolated. This individual tested PCR-positive for SARS-CoV-2 infection between March and December 2020. Their antigens remain unidentified. The repertoire was sequenced with immunoSEQ multiplex PCR; TCRdb's copy has only in-frame clones and lacks some. The top ten clones hold around 15% of a sample with tens of thousands of clones, 55% to 75% of them seen once. Sequenced material: CD4+ T cells from PBMCs cultured with HCoV-NL63 spike peptides, taken before COVID-19 vaccination. All receptors derive from a human donor who had a prior SARS-CoV-2 infection.

The V gene is TRBV2, the J gene TRBJ1-4; TRBD1 matches 7 bases. There are 14 residues in the CDR3. The J segment lost 6 bases and the V segment lost 7 bases, leaving 8 bases of the junction unmatched. Germline values: CDR1 SNHLY, CDR2 FYNNEI. The CDR3 loop reads CASTGETGYEKLFF. DNA for the CDR3: TGTGCCAGCACGGGGGAGACAGGGTATGAAAAACTGTTTTTT.

J is TRBJ2-1 and V is TRBV27; D remains unclear. This CDR3 has 15 residues. Germline values: CDR1 MNHEY, CDR2 SMNVEV (reference sequence). Trimming cost V 3 bases and J 0 bases, with 9 bases left between them. The DNA for the CDR3 is TGTGCCAGCAGTTTCTCGATGAGCTCCTACAATGAGCAGTTCTTC. Translation gives CASSFSMSSYNEQFF.

The V call is TRBV28, the J call TRBJ1-2; weak D call: TRBD1 (6 bases). Germline V gene data show CDR1 as MDHEN and CDR2 as SYDVKM. Trimming shortened V by 3 bases and J by 7 bases, and 15 bases separated the two germline ends. The CDR3 consists of 14 residues. The CDR3: CASSLGGRQLGYTF. CDR3 in DNA: TGTGCCAGCAGTTTGGGGGGCCGCCAACTTGGCTACACCTTC.

The gene calls are TRBV19 and TRBJ2-6; D unresolved. This CDR3 has 14 amino acids. Germline V gene sequence: CDR1 LNHDA, CDR2 SQIVND (reference sequence). The germline V and J ends were trimmed by 5 bases and 0 bases, with 5 bases remaining between them. The CDR3 region has the DNA TGTGCCAGTAGTCAACGCTCTGGGGCCAACGTCCTGACTTTC. Encoded protein: CASSQRSGANVLTF.

This clone has ten or more counts. The chain carries TRBV14 and TRBJ2-2; 8 bases fit TRBD2. The germline V gene encodes CDR1 SGHDN and CDR2 FVKESK. V lost 3 bases, J lost 5 bases, and 8 bases stayed unmatched. This CDR3 has 16 residues. The CDR3 region is CASSHSTGGLTGELFF. The CDR3 bases are TGTGCCAGCAGCCACAGTACGGGGGGGCTGACCGGGGAGCTGTTTTTT.

The chain is built from TRBV7-8 and TRBJ2-3; D is perhaps TRBD2 (5 bases). CDR1 and CDR2 (germline): SGHVS, FQNEAQ. V was cut by 5 bases and J by 8 bases, with 26 bases left in between. The length of the CDR3 is 17 residues. CDR3 amino acids: CASSINQGPLGDATQYF. The CDR3 region has the DNA TGTGCCAGCAGCATCAACCAAGGACCCCTCGGGGATGCTACGCAGTATTTT.

J is TRBJ1-5 and V is TRBV5-8, with D maybe TRBD1 (5 bases). The germline V gene has CDR1 SGHTS and CDR2 YDEGEE. The germline V and J ends were trimmed by 5 bases and 2 bases, with 23 bases remaining between them. This CDR3 contains 18 residues. CDR3 region: CASSSAYVGVRGNQPQHF. The CDR3, as DNA: TGTGCCAGCAGTTCCGCGTACGTGGGGGTGCGTGGCAATCAGCCCCAGCATTTT.

This chain connects TRBV6-5 to TRBJ1-3; D is ambiguous. The germline CDR1 and CDR2 sequences are MNHEY and SVGAGI. The CDR3 spans 16 residues. With 2 bases removed from V and 0 bases from J, the gap between germline ends came to 11 bases. CDR3 sequence (DNA): TGTGCCAGCAGTTACGGTGGCCCGACCTCTGGAAACACCATATATTTT. The encoded protein is CASSYGGPTSGNTIYF.

The chain is built from TRBV12-3 or TRBV12-4 and TRBJ1-6; a possible D gene is TRBD1 (5 bases). V dropped 1 base and J dropped 10 bases, with 8 bases sitting between them. The CDR3 length is 13 residues. The CDR3 spells CASSLEQASPLHF. The CDR3 region has the DNA TGTGCCAGCAGTTTAGAACAGGCATCACCCCTCCACTTT.

This chain connects TRBV4-2 to TRBJ2-7; D call uncertain. CDR3 size: 12 residues. From germline, CDR1 is LGHNA and CDR2 YNFKEQ. The V end was cut by 3 bases, the J end by 7 bases, with 10 bases between. This CDR3 is CASSQGSGEQYF. The CDR3 DNA sequence: TGTGCCAGCAGCCAGGGGTCCGGGGAGCAGTACTTC.

This sequence joins TRBV25-1 and TRBJ1-1, with TRBD1 as a possible D gene (5 bases). Looked up from germline, CDR1 is MGHDK and CDR2 is SYGVNS. V was trimmed by 4 bases and J by 6 bases, leaving 12 bases between them. The CDR3 is 13 residues long. Here the CDR3 DNA reads TGTGCCAGCAGTGTAGGGGCCTTGCCTGAAGCTTTCTTT. Translating it yields CASSVGALPEAFF.

This clone has only a few counts. This chain connects TRBV9 to TRBJ1-3; D perhaps matches TRBD1 (5 bases). Germline V gene lookup returns CDR1 SGDLS and CDR2 YYNGEE. The CDR3 has 16 amino acids. V lost 4 bases, J lost 3 bases, and 17 bases lay in between. The CDR3 DNA reads TGTGCCAGCAGCCTCACCCCTGGGGGAAATGGAAACACCATATATTTT. Amino acid sequence: CASSLTPGGNGNTIYF.

The chain uses TRBV18 and TRBJ2-3; maybe TRBD1 (5 bases). Germline lookup yields CDR1 KGHSH and CDR2 LQKENI. The CDR3 loop spans 15 amino acids. Trimming removed 0 bases from V and 5 bases from J, with 12 bases in between. The CDR3 reads CASSPPQGTGDTQYF. Written as DNA, the CDR3 is TGTGCCAGCTCACCACCGCAGGGAACAGGAGATACGCAGTATTTT.

V is TRBV10-3 and J is TRBJ1-1; D is perhaps TRBD1 (5 bases). Germline V gives CDR1 ENHRY, CDR2 SYGVKD. V lost 10 bases and J lost 2, with 8 bases in between. The CDR3 is 11 amino acids. The chain's CDR3 is CATTDNTEAFF. As DNA, the CDR3 is TGTGCCACGACAGACAACACTGAAGCTTTCTTT.

This clone was observed a single time. Here the CDR3 reads CASSYVGQGSTEAFF. CDR3 DNA sequence: TGTGCCAGCAGTTACGTGGGACAGGGGAGCACTGAAGCTTTCTTT. The genes are TRBV6-5 and TRBJ1-1; 10 bases fit TRBD1. This CDR3 comprises 15 residues. Germline V gene lookup returns CDR1 MNHEY and CDR2 SVGAGI. With 2 bases clipped from V and 4 bases from J, the junction kept 4 bases outside the gene matches.

The chain recombines TRBV3-1 (or the pseudogene TRBV3-2) with TRBJ2-4, with 11 bases fitting TRBD2. V dropped 4 bases and J dropped 7; count of bases not matched to a gene: 9. Germline lookup yields CDR1 LGHDT and CDR2 YNNKEL (reference sequence). The CDR3 consists of 16 residues. The CDR3 spells CASSLGLAGPGNIQYF. The CDR3 region has the DNA TGTGCCAGCAGCCTAGGACTAGCGGGCCCCGGGAACATTCAGTACTTC.

This chain uses TRBV4-3 with TRBJ2-3, with TRBD2 identical over 14 bases. CDR1 and CDR2 (germline): LGHNA, YSLEER. With V trimmed by 0 bases and J by 4 bases, 6 bases remained unmatched. The length of the CDR3 is 18 residues. CDR3 nucleotides: TGCGCCAGCAGCCAAGAGGGACTAGCGGGAGTTATTCCAGATACGCAGTATTTT. Translated, it gives CASSQEGLAGVIPDTQYF.

The chain combines TRBV4-1 with TRBJ2-1, with TRBD2 as a possible D gene (6 bases). CDR1 and CDR2 from the germline V gene are MGHRA and YSYEKL. The CDR3 length is 15 residues. V was pared by 3 bases and J by 0 bases, with 9 bases between. CDR3: CASSQDYSSYNEQFF. CDR3 sequence (DNA): TGCGCCAGCAGCCAGGACTACAGCTCCTACAATGAGCAGTTCTTC.

This chain joins TRBV7-3 and TRBJ2-5; D ambiguous. The CDR3 is made up of 13 amino acids. Trimming took off 4 bases at V and 0 bases at J, with 6 bases between the two ends. Germline V CDR1 and CDR2: SGHTA, FQGTGA. The CDR3 nucleotides are TGTGCCAGCAGCTATGGGAACCAAGAGACCCAGTACTTC. It specifies CASSYGNQETQYF.

This clone occurred a few times. This chain links TRBV5-1 with TRBJ1-2; D is uncertain. The V gene's germline CDR1 is SGHRS and CDR2 YFSETQ. V dropped 2 bases and J dropped 3 bases, with 8 bases sitting between them. This CDR3 has 13 amino acids. The CDR3 loop is CASSFTQDYGYTF. The CDR3 coding sequence is TGCGCCAGCAGCTTTACGCAGGACTATGGCTACACCTTC.

The chain uses TRBV27 and TRBJ2-4, with 8 bases that match TRBD2. The CDR3 consists of 19 residues. The junction had 17 bases not matched to a gene; V was cut back by 6 bases and J by 1 base. Germline V gene data show CDR1 as MNHEY and CDR2 as SMNVEV (reference sequence). The CDR3 DNA reads TGTGCCAGCAGCCGACTAGCGCTTCAAGAAGGGCAGGCCAAAAACATTCAGTACTTC. Its protein is CASSRLALQEGQAKNIQYF.